This passage covers 2 T cell receptor beta chains from one sample sequenced in a study of cytomegalovirus exposure and HLA in healthy donors. The PCR made use of 60 Vbeta and 13 Jbeta primers. Method: immunoSEQ multiplex PCR; TCRdb's copy keeps in-frame clones and lacks some. This table holds approximately 97,000 clones, over 60% found once. The sequenced sample consisted of PBMCs. Source of these receptors: a male donor in good health and CMV-seropositive.

V usage is TRBV29-1 and J usage is TRBJ2-2; TRBD2 is a possible D gene (6 bases). The V end was cut by 5 bases, the J end by 4 bases, with 14 bases between. The CDR3 spans 14 residues. From germline, CDR1 is SQVTM and CDR2 ANQGSEA. CDR3 loop: CSVCLTRSTGELFF. In DNA, the CDR3 is TGCAGCGTTTGCTTGACTAGGAGCACCGGGGAGCTGTTTTTT.

The CDR3 spells CASERTGGTGELFF. The CDR3, as DNA: TGTGCCAGCGAAAGGACAGGCGGCACCGGGGAGCTGTTTTTT. This chain links TRBV27 with TRBJ2-2; 7 bases map to TRBD1. The CDR3 has 14 amino acids. The ends lost 8 bases at V and 4 bases at J; junction bases unmatched: 7. Germline CDR1 and CDR2: MNHEY and SMNVEV (reference sequence).